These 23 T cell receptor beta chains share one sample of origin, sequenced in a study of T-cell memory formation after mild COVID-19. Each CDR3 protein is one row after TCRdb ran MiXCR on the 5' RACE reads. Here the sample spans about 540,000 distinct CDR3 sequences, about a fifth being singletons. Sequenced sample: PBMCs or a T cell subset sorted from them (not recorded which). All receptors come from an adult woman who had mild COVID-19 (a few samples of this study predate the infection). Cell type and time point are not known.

Here the CDR3 DNA reads TGTGCCAGCAGCTTAGCTGCAGGGGGGAACACTGAAGCTTTCTTT. Residues: CASSLAAGGNTEAFF. This sequence joins TRBV7-9 and TRBJ1-1; 7 nucleotides match TRBD1. Trimming removed 0 bases from V and 1 base from J; junction bases left unmatched: 2. This CDR3 spans 15 amino acids. From germline, CDR1 is SEHNR and CDR2 FQNEAQ (reference sequence). Filled out from reference TRBV7-9 and TRBJ1-1, the complete variable domain reads DTGVSQNPRHKITKRGQNVTFRCDPISEHNRLYWYRQTLGQGPEFLTYFQNEAQLEKSRLLSDRFSAERPKGSFSTLEIQRTEQGDSAMYLCASSLAAGGNTEAFFGQGTRLTVV.

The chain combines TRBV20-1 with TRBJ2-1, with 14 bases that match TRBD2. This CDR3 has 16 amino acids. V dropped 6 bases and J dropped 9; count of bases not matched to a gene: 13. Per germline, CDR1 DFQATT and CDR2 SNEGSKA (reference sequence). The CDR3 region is CSAPLLRTSGRTEQFF. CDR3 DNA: TGCAGTGCCCCCCTGCTTAGGACTAGCGGGAGGACTGAGCAGTTCTTC.

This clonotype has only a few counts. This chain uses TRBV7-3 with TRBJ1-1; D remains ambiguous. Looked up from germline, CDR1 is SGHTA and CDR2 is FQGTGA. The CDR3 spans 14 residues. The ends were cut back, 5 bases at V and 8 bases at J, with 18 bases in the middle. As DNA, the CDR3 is TGTGCCAGCAGCCCAATGCTGCTCGGGCGGGAAGCTTTCTTT. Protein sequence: CASSPMLLGREAFF.

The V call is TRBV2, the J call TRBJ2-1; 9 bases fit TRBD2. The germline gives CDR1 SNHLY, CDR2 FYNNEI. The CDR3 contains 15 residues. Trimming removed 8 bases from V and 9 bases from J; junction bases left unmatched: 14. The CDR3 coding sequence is TGTGCCAGCGGCCTGTTCGCGGGAGGGCACGGTGAGCAGTTCTTC. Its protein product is CASGLFAGGHGEQFF.

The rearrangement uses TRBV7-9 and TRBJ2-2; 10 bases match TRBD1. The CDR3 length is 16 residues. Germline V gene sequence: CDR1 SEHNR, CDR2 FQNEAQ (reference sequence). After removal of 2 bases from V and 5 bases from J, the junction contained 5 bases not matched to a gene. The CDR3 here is CASSLRQGAFTGELFF. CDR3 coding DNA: TGTGCCAGCAGCTTACGACAGGGGGCGTTTACCGGGGAGCTGTTTTTT.

The CDR3 is CASSPNYGPVDTQYF. The CDR3 DNA reads TGTGCCAGCTCACCAAACTACGGTCCGGTGGATACGCAGTATTTT. The chain couples TRBV18 to TRBJ2-3; D remains ambiguous. The CDR3 contains 15 residues. The germline V gene has CDR1 KGHSH and CDR2 LQKENI. V was trimmed by 2 bases and J by 6 bases, leaving 15 bases between them.

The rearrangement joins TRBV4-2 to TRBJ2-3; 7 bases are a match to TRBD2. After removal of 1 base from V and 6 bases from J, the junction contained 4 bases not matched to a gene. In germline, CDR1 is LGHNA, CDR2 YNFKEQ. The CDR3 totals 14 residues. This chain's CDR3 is CASSQGPGGDTQYF. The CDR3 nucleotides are TGTGCCAGCAGCCAAGGTCCCGGGGGGGATACGCAGTATTTT.

The CDR3 reads CASSFRTSGGLKTPSTDTQYF. The CDR3 coding sequence is TGTGCCAGCAGTTTCCGGACTAGCGGGGGCCTTAAGACGCCTAGCACAGATACGCAGTATTTT. V gene TRBV27 combines with J gene TRBJ2-3, with 13 bases aligning to TRBD2. The J segment lost 0 bases and the V segment lost 3 bases, leaving 15 bases of the junction unmatched. The germline V gene has CDR1 MNHEY and CDR2 SMNVEV (reference sequence). The CDR3 has 21 residues.

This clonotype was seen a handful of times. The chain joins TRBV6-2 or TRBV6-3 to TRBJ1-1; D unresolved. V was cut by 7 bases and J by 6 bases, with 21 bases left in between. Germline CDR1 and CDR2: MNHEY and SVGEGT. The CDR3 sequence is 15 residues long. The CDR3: CASIPLRVGSPEAFF. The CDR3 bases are TGTGCCAGCATACCGTTAAGGGTCGGGAGCCCTGAAGCTTTCTTT.

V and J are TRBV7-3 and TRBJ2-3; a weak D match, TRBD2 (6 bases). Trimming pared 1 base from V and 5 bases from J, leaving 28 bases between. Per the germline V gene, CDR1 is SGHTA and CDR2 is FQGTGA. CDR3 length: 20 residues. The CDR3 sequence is CASSLMAESRPGEQEDTQYF. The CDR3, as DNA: TGTGCCAGCAGCTTAATGGCAGAGTCCCGCCCGGGGGAGCAGGAAGATACGCAGTATTTT.

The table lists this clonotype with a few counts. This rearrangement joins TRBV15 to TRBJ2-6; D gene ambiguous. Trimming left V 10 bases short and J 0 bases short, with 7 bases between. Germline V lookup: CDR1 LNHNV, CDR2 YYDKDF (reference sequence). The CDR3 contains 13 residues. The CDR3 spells CAIGFSGANVLTF. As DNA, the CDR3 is TGTGCCATCGGCTTCTCTGGGGCCAACGTCCTGACTTTC.

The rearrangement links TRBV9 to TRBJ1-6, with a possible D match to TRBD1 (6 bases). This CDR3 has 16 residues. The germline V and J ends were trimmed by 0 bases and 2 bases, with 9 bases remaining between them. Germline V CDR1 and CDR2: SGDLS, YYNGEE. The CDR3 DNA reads TGTGCCAGCAGCGTAGACGGGGGCACCTATAATTCACCCCTCCACTTT. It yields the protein CASSVDGGTYNSPLHF.

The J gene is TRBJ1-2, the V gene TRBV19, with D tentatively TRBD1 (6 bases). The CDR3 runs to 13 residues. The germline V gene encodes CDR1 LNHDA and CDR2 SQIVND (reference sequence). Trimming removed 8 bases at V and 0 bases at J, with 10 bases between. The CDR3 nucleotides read TGTGCCAGTTGGACAGATTCTAACTATGGCTACACCTTC. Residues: CASWTDSNYGYTF.

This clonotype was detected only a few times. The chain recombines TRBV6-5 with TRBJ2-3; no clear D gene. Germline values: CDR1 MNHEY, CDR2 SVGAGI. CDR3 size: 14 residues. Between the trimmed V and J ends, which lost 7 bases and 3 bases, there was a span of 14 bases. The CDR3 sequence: CASMRPLETDTQYF. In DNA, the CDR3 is TGTGCCAGCATGAGGCCCCTCGAGACAGATACGCAGTATTTT.

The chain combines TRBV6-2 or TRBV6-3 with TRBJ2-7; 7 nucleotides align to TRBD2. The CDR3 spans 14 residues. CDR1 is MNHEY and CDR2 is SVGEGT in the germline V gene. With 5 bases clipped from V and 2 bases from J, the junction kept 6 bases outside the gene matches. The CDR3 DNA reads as TGTGCCAGCAGTCGGGTAGCGGGCACCTACGAGCAGTACTTC. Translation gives CASSRVAGTYEQYF.

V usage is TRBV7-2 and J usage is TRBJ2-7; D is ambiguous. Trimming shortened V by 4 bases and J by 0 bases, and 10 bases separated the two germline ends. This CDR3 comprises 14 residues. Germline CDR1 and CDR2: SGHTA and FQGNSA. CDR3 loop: CASSSRTVSYEQYF. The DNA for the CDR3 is TGTGCCAGCAGCTCCCGGACGGTCTCCTACGAGCAGTACTTC. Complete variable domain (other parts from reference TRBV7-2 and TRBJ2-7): GAGVSQSPSNKVTEKGKDVELRCDPISGHTALYWYRQSLGQGLEFLIYFQGNSAPDKSGLPSDRFSAERTGGSVSTLTIQRTQQEDSAVYLCASSSRTVSYEQYFGPGTRLTVT.

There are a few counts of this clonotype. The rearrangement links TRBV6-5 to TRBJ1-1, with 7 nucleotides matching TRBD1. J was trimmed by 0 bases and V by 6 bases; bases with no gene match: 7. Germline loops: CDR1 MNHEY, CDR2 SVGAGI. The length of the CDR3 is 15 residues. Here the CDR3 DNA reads TGTGCCAGCAGCTTGGGACAGACTCTGAACACTGAAGCTTTCTTT. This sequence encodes CASSLGQTLNTEAFF.

The CDR3, as DNA: TGTGCCACCAGTACGGGACAGGGCTACGAGCAGTACTTC. Translating gives CATSTGQGYEQYF. The gene calls are TRBV24-1 and TRBJ2-7; 9 positions agree with TRBD1. CDR3 length: 13 amino acids. V dropped 6 bases and J dropped 3; count of bases not matched to a gene: 2. Germline V gene sequence: CDR1 KGHDR, CDR2 SFDVKD.

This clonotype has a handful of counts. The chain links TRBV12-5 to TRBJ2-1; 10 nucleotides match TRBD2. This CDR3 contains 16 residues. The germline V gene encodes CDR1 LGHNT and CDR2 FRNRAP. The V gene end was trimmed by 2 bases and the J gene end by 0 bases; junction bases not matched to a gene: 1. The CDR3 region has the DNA TGTGCTAGTGGTTTGCAGCGGGGGGGCTCCTACAATGAGCAGTTCTTC. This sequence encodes CASGLQRGGSYNEQFF.

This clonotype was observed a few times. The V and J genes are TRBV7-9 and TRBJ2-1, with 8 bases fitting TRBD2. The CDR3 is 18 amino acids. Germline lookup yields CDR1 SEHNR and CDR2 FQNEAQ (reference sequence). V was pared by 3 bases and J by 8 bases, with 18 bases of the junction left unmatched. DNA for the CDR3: TGTGCCAGCAGCTTTTCGGGAGGGGGGACCACTTCCAGCCATGAGCAGTTCTTC. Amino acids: CASSFSGGGTTSSHEQFF.

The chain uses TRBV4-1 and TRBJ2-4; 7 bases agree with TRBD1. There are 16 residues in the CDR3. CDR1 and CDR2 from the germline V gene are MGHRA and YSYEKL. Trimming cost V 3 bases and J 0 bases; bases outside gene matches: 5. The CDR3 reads CASSHQGVGAKNIQYF. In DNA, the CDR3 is TGCGCCAGCAGCCACCAGGGGGTTGGAGCCAAAAACATTCAGTACTTC.

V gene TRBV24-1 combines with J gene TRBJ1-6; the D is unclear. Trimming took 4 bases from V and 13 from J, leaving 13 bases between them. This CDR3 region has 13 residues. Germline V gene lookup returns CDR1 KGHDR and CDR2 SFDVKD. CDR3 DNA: TGTGCCACCAGTGAGGCGGCCTCTCGGCCCCTCCACTTT. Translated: CATSEAASRPLHF.

As DNA, the CDR3 is TGTGCCAGCAGTGAATTTCAGGGGCGCCTCGATCAGCCCCAGCATTTT. It codes for CASSEFQGRLDQPQHF. V usage is TRBV6-1 and J usage is TRBJ1-5; perhaps TRBD1 as D (6 bases). The CDR3 extends over 16 amino acids. Germline V CDR1 and CDR2: MNHNS, SASEGT. Trimming left V 2 bases short and J 5 bases short, with 16 bases between.